This TCR beta chain was sequenced in a study of cytomegalovirus exposure and HLA in healthy donors. Primers included in the PCR were 60 Vbeta and 13 Jbeta primers. The data were produced by immunoSEQ multiplex PCR, yet TCRdb's version contains in-frame clones alone and is incomplete. Here the sample spans around 150,000 clones, around 88% being singletons. On this clone: What it recognizes is unknown.

Overall study findings and caveats: An analysis that was carried out later associated 16,951 TCR beta sequences with HLA alleles at 0.05 false discovery rate.

CDR3 size: 15 residues. V lost 0 bases to trimming and J lost 8 bases; unmatched junction nucleotides: 6. From germline, CDR1 is SGHRS and CDR2 YFSETQ. This rearrangement joins TRBV5-1 to TRBJ1-4; 8 positions agree with TRBD1. This sequence originates from a woman in her 30s in good health and CMV-seronegative. The sequencing input was PBMCs. The CDR3 region is CASSLGPQGGEKLFF. CDR3 sequence (DNA): TGCGCCAGCAGCTTGGGCCCACAGGGGGGGGAAAAACTGTTTTTT.